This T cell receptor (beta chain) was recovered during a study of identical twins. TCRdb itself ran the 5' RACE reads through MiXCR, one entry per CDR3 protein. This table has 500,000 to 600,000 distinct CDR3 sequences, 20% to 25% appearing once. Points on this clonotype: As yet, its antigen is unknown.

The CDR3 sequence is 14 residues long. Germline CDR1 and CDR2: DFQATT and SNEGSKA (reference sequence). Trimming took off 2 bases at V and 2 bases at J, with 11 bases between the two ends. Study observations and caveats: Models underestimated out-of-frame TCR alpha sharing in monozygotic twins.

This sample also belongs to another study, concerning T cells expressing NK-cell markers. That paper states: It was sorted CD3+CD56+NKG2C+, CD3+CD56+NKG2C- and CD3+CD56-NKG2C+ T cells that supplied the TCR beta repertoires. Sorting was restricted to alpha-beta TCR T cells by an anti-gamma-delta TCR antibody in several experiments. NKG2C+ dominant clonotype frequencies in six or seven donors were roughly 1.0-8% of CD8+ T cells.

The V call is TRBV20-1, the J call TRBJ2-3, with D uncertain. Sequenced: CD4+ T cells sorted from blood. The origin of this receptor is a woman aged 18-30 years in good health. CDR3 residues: CSARPQSATDTQYF. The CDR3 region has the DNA TGCAGTGCTAGACCCCAGTCCGCCACAGATACGCAGTATTTT.